The 3 T cell receptor beta chains presented below share a single source sample, sequenced in a study of OX40 agonist ivuxolimab in advanced cancers. Generated by immunoSEQ multiplex PCR, the TCRdb table keeps only in-frame clones and is missing some. This sample has approximately 100,000 clones, with about 92% found just once. The sequencing used CD4+ or CD8+ T cells sorted from blood, collected in a trial of the OX40 agonist ivuxolimab. The receptors originated from an adult with an advanced solid tumor such as melanoma, head and neck, liver or kidney cancer.

The J gene is TRBJ1-2, the V gene TRBV5-5; a possible D gene is TRBD1 (5 bases). V lost 0 bases and J lost 3, with 12 bases in between. Germline CDR1 is SGHKS and CDR2 is YYEKEE (reference sequence). This CDR3 region has 15 residues. CDR3 sequence (DNA): TGTGCCAGCAGCTTGGCACAGGCAGACTACTATGGCTACACCTTC. Amino acids: CASSLAQADYYGYTF.

The J gene is TRBJ2-7, the V gene TRBV5-4; the D gene is possibly TRBD1 (6 bases). This CDR3 region has 14 residues. CDR1 and CDR2 (germline): SGHNT, YYREEE (reference sequence). Trimming took off 0 bases at V and 5 bases at J, with 12 bases between the two ends. CDR3: CASSLDQGSHEQYF. The CDR3 DNA sequence: TGTGCCAGCAGCTTGGACCAGGGGAGCCACGAGCAGTACTTC.

The chain employs TRBV7-2 and TRBJ2-1, with TRBD1 identical over 9 bases. This CDR3 region has 15 residues. J gave up 4 bases and V 3 bases, and 4 bases lay outside the gene matches. Per the germline V gene, CDR1 is SGHTA and CDR2 is FQGNSA. The CDR3 loop reads CASSLAQGAYNEQFF. In DNA form, the CDR3 reads TGTGCCAGCAGCTTGGCACAGGGGGCATACAATGAGCAGTTCTTC.